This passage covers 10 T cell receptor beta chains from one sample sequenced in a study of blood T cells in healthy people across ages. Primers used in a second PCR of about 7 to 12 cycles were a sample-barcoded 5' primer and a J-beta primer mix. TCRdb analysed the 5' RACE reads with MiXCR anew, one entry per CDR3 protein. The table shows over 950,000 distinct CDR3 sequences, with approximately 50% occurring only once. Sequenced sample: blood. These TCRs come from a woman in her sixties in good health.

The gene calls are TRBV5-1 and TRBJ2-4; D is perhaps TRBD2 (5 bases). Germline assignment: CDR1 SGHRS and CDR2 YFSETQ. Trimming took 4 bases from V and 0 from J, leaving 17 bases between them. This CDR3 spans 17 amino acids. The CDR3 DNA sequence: TGCGCCAGCAGCCCTGAGGCAGGAGGCCTAGCCAAAAACATTCAGTACTTC. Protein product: CASSPEAGGLAKNIQYF.

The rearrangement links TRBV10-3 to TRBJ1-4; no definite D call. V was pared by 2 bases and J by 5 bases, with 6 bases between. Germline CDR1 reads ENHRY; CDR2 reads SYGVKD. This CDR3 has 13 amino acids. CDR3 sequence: CAISESQNEKLFF. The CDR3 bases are TGTGCCATCAGTGAGAGCCAGAATGAAAAACTGTTTTTT.

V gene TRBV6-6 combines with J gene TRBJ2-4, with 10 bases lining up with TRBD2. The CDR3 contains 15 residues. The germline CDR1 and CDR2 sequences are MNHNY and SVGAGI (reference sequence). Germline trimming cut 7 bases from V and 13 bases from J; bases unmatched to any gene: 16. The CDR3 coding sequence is TGTGCCAGCATCTCTACTAGCGGGAACTACAATGAGCAGTACTTC. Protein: CASISTSGNYNEQYF.

CDR3 bases: TGCAGCGCTGCCGGGAAGGTACAAACAGATACGCAGTATTTT. Amino acid sequence: CSAAGKVQTDTQYF. The chain carries TRBV29-1 and TRBJ2-3; tentatively, D is TRBD2 (5 bases). V shed 7 bases and J shed 3 bases, with 17 bases lying between them. CDR3 size: 14 residues. From germline, CDR1 is SQVTM and CDR2 ANQGSEA.

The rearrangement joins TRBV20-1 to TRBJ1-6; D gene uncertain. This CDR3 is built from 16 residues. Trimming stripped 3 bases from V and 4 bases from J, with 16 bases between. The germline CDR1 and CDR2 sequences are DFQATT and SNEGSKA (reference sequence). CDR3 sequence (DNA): TGCAGTGCTAGGGATGAATTCACATCTTATAATTCACCCCTCCACTTT. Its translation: CSARDEFTSYNSPLHF.

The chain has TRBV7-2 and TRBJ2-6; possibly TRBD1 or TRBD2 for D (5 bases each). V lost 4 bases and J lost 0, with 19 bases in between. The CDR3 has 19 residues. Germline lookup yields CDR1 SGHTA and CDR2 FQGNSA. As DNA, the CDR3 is TGTGCCAGCAGCTCCCGGGGTGACAGATCGATCTCTGGGGCCAACGTCCTGACTTTC. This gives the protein CASSSRGDRSISGANVLTF.

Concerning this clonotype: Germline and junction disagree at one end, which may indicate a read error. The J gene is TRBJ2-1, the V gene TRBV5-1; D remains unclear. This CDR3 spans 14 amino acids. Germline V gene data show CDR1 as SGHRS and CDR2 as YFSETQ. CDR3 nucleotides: TGCGCCAGCAGCGGCGAGAACTCCTGCAATGAGCAGTTCTTC. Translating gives CASSGENSCNEQFF.

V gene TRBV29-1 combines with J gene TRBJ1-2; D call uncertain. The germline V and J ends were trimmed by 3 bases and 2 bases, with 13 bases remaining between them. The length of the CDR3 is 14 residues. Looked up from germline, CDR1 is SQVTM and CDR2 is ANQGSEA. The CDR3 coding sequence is TGCAGCGTTGACGGCAATGTTCTGAACTATGGCTACACCTTC. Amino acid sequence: CSVDGNVLNYGYTF.

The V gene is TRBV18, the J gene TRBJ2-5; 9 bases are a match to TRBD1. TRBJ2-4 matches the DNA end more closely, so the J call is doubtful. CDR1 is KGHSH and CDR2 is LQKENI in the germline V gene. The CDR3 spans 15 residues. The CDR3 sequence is CASSEQGASENIQYF. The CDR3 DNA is TGTGCCAGCTCAGAACAGGGGGCGTCGGAAAACATTCAGTACTTC.

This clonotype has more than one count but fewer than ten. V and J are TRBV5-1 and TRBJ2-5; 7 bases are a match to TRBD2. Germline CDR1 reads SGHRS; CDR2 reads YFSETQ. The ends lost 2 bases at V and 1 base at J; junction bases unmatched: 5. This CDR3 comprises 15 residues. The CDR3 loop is CASSFSWGGQETQYF. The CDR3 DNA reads TGCGCCAGCAGCTTCTCCTGGGGGGGCCAAGAGACCCAGTACTTC.